Listed below are T cell receptor beta chains from one sample, sequenced in a study of patients and donors after allogeneic stem cell transplantation. TCRdb re-called the RT-PCR reads through MiXCR, storing one row per CDR3 protein. The repertoire consists of 900,000 to 1,000,000 distinct CDR3 sequences, with roughly 17% occurring once and the leading ten covering approximately 5.9%. Sequenced input: blood, either unsorted or a sorted T cell fraction (not recorded which). The receptors come from a human donor who was either an allogeneic HSCT recipient or a stem cell or donor lymphocyte infusion donor (not recorded which). It is not recorded whose cells these are; they may come from a transplant donor. Each CDR3 is given with its conserved first and last residue. Each record gives: clone size, CDR3 length, D gene, V gene, J gene, CDR3 protein, CDR3 DNA. D genes are given only for firm matches. For some rows the clone size is stated as once, few or many, or as a class when expanded; others skip it.

few	15	-	TRBV29-1	TRBJ2-7	CSVEDWQGGSYEQYF	TGCAGCGTTGAAGATTGGCAGGGGGGGTCCTACGAGCAGTACTTC
few	14	-	TRBV5-1	TRBJ2-5	CASSTGQPQETQYF	TGCGCCAGCAGCACAGGACAGCCCCAAGAGACCCAGTACTTC
-	16	-	TRBV9	TRBJ1-6	CASSADGGSYNSPLHF	TGTGCCAGCAGCGCCGACGGGGGCTCCTATAATTCACCCCTCCACTTT
-	16	TRBD2	TRBV12-3/TRBV12-4	TRBJ2-1	CASSGWGGGRYNEQFF	TGTGCCAGCAGTGGATGGGGGGGGGGACGGTACAATGAGCAGTTCTTC
few	15	-	TRBV7-2	TRBJ2-5	CASSLGQKKQETQYF	TGTGCCAGCAGCTTAGGACAGAAGAAGCAAGAGACCCAGTACTTC
few	17	-	TRBV5-1	TRBJ2-2	CASSYYPGTSNTGELFF	TGCGCCAGCAGCTATTACCCAGGGACATCGAACACCGGGGAGCTGTTTTTT
-	16	TRBD1	TRBV11-2	TRBJ1-1	CASSPRTGATNTEAFF	TGTGCCAGCAGCCCCCGGACAGGGGCGACGAACACTGAAGCTTTCTTT
many	15	-	TRBV20-1	TRBJ2-7	CSARDADLGRHEQYF	TGCAGTGCTAGAGATGCCGACCTGGGGAGGCACGAGCAGTACTTC
many	14	-	TRBV5-1	TRBJ2-2	CASSAGPNTGELFF	TGCGCCAGCAGCGCGGGACCGAACACCGGGGAGCTGTTTTTT
few	15	-	TRBV4-1	TRBJ1-1	CASSSTVGGGSEAFF	TGCGCCAGCTCTTCAACGGTCGGGGGGGGGTCTGAAGCTTTCTTT
once	16	-	TRBV5-5	TRBJ1-5	CASSITGMYSNQPQHF	TGTGCCAGCAGCATTACAGGGATGTATAGCAATCAGCCCCAGCATTTT
-	17	-	TRBV28	TRBJ1-4	CASRPARGPGKNEKLFF	TGTGCCAGCAGGCCCGCGCGGGGTCCAGGAAAAAATGAAAAACTGTTTTTT
many	14	-	TRBV15	TRBJ2-4	CATSRETWGNIQYF	TGTGCCACCAGCAGAGAAACCTGGGGGAACATTCAGTACTTC
few	14	-	TRBV6-1	TRBJ1-1	CASSETPKDTEAFF	TGTGCCAGCAGTGAGACACCAAAGGACACTGAAGCTTTCTTT
few	15	-	TRBV4-3	TRBJ1-1	CASSQDRATYTEAFF	TGCGCCAGCAGCCAAGATCGAGCGACATACACTGAAGCTTTCTTT
-	15	TRBD1	TRBV2	TRBJ2-4	CASRDRGGAKNIQYF	TGTGCCAGCAGGGACAGGGGTGGTGCCAAAAACATTCAGTACTTC
-	15	-	TRBV7-3	TRBJ2-1	CASSLRWDSGNEQFF	TGTGCCAGCAGCTTAAGGTGGGACTCCGGCAATGAGCAGTTCTTC
few	15	-	TRBV5-1	TRBJ2-5	CASSLGGGLEETQYF	TGCGCCAGCAGCTTGGGTGGGGGGCTGGAAGAGACCCAGTACTTC
-	15	TRBD2	TRBV7-3	TRBJ2-1	CASSLVRGSGAEQFF	TGTGCCAGCAGCTTAGTGCGAGGTAGCGGGGCCGAGCAGTTCTTC
few	15	TRBD2	TRBV20-1	TRBJ2-3	CSASTTSGSTDTQYF	TGCAGTGCTTCTACGACTAGCGGTAGCACAGATACGCAGTATTTT
-	15	-	TRBV27	TRBJ2-3	CASSPREKGTDTQYF	TGTGCCAGCAGTCCTCGGGAGAAGGGCACAGATACGCAGTATTTT
few	14	-	TRBV6-5	TRBJ1-2	CASSYLGQNYGYTF	TGTGCCAGCAGTTACTTGGGACAAAACTATGGCTACACCTTC
few	14	-	TRBV6-2/TRBV6-3	TRBJ1-5	CASSYRSGAQPQHF	TGTGCCAGCAGTTATAGATCAGGGGCTCAGCCCCAGCATTTT
-	11	-	TRBV6-2/TRBV6-3	TRBJ1-2	CASSQGNGYTF	TGTGCCAGCAGCCAGGGAAATGGCTACACCTTC
few	17	-	TRBV27	TRBJ2-2	CASSLSGQGLLTGELFF	TGTGCCAGCAGTTTATCGGGGCAGGGACTCCTAACCGGGGAGCTGTTTTTT
-	12	-	TRBV2	TRBJ1-2	CASSATAYGYTF	TGTGCCAGCAGTGCCACGGCTTATGGCTACACCTTC
-	18	TRBD1	TRBV12-3/TRBV12-4	TRBJ2-4	CASSLSGTGGAQNNIQYF	TGTGCCAGCAGTCTATCCGGGACAGGGGGTGCGCAAAACAACATTCAGTACTTC
-	14	-	TRBV10-3	TRBJ2-7	CAARPGQGIYEQYF	TGTGCCGCCAGGCCAGGCCAGGGAATATACGAGCAGTACTTC
few	16	TRBD1	TRBV7-2	TRBJ1-5	CASSLAGQVGYQPQHF	TGTGCCAGCAGCTTAGCTGGACAGGTGGGGTATCAGCCCCAGCATTTT
once	14	-	TRBV9	TRBJ2-7	CASSVGVGTQTQYF	TGTGCCAGCAGCGTAGGAGTCGGGACTCAAACGCAGTACTTC
-	13	TRBD1	TRBV20-1	TRBJ2-1	CSARRTGRGEQFF	TGCAGTGCTAGAAGGACAGGGCGAGGTGAGCAGTTCTTC
few	15	-	TRBV18	TRBJ2-7	CASSPPGEDSYEQYF	TGTGCCAGCTCACCCCCAGGAGAAGACTCCTACGAGCAGTACTTC
few	15	TRBD1	TRBV18	TRBJ2-5	CASSPTRTGEETQYF	TGTGCCAGCTCACCCACCAGAACAGGGGAAGAGACCCAGTACTTC
-	16	-	TRBV18	TRBJ2-3	CASSPPGEAYTDTQYF	TGTGCCAGCTCACCACCGGGAGAGGCCTACACAGATACGCAGTATTTT
-	15	TRBD2	TRBV6-1	TRBJ2-3	CASSVAGFPTDTQYF	TGTGCCAGCAGCGTAGCGGGGTTTCCCACAGATACGCAGTATTTT
-	15	TRBD1	TRBV20-1	TRBJ2-7	CSARDRRTGFYEQYF	TGCAGTGCTAGAGATCGGCGGACAGGGTTTTACGAGCAGTACTTC
-	14	TRBD2	TRBV20-1	TRBJ2-7	CSASTEAGGYEQYF	TGCAGTGCTAGTACGGAAGCGGGGGGCTACGAGCAGTACTTC
few	13	-	TRBV6-1	TRBJ2-7	CASSEEWGRGQYF	TGTGCCAGCAGTGAAGAATGGGGCCGTGGGCAGTACTTC
-	13	-	TRBV20-1	TRBJ2-1	CSARGQSYNEQFF	TGCAGTGCTAGGGGACAAAGTTATAATGAGCAGTTCTTC
few	14	TRBD2	TRBV9	TRBJ2-7	CASSVTSGSNEQYF	TGTGCCAGCAGCGTTACTAGCGGGAGTAACGAGCAGTACTTC
-	15	-	TRBV7-2	TRBJ1-4	CASSLFATQKGELFF	TGTGCCAGCAGCTTATTCGCGACACAAAAGGGAGAACTGTTTTTT
few	14	-	TRBV24-1	TRBJ2-1	CATAGGTAYNEQFF	TGTGCCACAGCAGGAGGGACGGCCTACAATGAGCAGTTCTTC
few	13	-	TRBV4-3	TRBJ2-5	CASIGTLQETQYF	TGCGCCAGCATTGGGACATTACAAGAGACCCAGTACTTC
-	17	TRBD1	TRBV6-1	TRBJ2-7	CASSEGPPYRGTYEQYF	TGTGCCAGCAGTGAAGGACCCCCTTACAGGGGTACCTACGAGCAGTACTTC
-	16	TRBD1	TRBV7-9	TRBJ2-1	CASSSDRQGGPNEQFF	TGTGCCAGCAGCTCCGACCGACAGGGGGGCCCCAATGAGCAGTTCTTC
-	15	TRBD2	TRBV30	TRBJ2-1	CAWSPLAGVGNEQFF	TGTGCCTGGAGCCCACTAGCGGGAGTGGGGAATGAGCAGTTCTTC
few	16	TRBD2	TRBV9	TRBJ2-3	CASSVTSGSGTDTQYF	TGTGCCAGCAGCGTAACTAGCGGGAGTGGCACAGATACGCAGTATTTT
-	13	-	TRBV27	TRBJ1-1	CASSPGTLPEAFF	TGTGCCAGCAGTCCCGGGACCCTGCCTGAAGCTTTCTTT